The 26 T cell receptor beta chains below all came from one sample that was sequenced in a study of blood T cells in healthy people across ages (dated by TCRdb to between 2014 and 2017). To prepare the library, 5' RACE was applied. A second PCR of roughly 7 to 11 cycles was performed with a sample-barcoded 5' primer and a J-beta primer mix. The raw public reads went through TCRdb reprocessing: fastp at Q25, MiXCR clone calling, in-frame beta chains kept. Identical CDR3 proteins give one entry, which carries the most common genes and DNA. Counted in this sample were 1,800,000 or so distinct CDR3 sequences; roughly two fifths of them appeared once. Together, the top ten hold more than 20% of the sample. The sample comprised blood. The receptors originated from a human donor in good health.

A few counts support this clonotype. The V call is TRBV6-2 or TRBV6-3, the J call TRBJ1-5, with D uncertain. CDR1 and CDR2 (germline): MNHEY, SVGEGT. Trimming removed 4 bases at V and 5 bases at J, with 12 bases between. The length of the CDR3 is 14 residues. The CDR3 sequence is CASSLGQLYQPQHF. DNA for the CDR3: TGTGCCAGCAGTTTGGGTCAGCTTTATCAGCCCCAGCATTTT.

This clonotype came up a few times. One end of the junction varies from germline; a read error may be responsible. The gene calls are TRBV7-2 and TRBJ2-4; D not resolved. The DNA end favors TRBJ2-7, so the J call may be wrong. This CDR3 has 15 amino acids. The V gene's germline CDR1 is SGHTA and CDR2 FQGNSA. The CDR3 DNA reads TGTGCCTGCAGCTTAGGTCCGTTTTCGTTCTACGAGCAGTACTTC. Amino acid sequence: CACSLGPFSFYEQYF.

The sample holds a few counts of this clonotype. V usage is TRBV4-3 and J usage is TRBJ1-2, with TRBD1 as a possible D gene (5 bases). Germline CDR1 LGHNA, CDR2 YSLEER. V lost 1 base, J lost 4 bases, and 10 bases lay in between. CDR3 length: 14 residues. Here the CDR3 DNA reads TGCGCCAGCAGCCAAGTAGGGGACTCCTATGGCTACACCTTC. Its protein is CASSQVGDSYGYTF.

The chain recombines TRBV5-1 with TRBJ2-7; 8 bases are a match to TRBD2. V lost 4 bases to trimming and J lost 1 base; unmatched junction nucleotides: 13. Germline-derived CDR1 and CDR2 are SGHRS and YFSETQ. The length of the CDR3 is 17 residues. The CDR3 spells CASSPPTSEGLSYEQYF. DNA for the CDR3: TGCGCCAGCAGCCCGCCGACTAGCGAGGGCCTTTCCTACGAGCAGTACTTC. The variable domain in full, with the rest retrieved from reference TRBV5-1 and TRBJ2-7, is KAGVTQTPRYLIKTRGQQVTLSCSPISGHRSVSWYQQTPGQGLQFLFEYFSETQRNKGNFPGRFSGRQFSNSRSEMNVSTLELGDSALYLCASSPPTSEGLSYEQYFGPGTRLTVT.

The CDR3 coding sequence is TGTGCCAGCAGCTTCAGCCCCCGACCAGAGGTAGAGCAGTACTTC. Translating gives CASSFSPRPEVEQYF. The rearrangement joins TRBV5-6 to TRBJ2-7; D is unresolved. Trimming left V 2 bases short and J 7 bases short, with 19 bases between. CDR1 is SGHDT and CDR2 is YYEEEE in the germline V gene. This CDR3 spans 15 amino acids.

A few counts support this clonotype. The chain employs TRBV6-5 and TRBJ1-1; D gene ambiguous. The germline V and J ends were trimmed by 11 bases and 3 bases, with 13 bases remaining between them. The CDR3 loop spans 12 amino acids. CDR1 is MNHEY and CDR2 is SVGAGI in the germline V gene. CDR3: CAVGPRDTEAFF. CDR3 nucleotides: TGTGCCGTCGGTCCCCGGGACACTGAAGCTTTCTTT.

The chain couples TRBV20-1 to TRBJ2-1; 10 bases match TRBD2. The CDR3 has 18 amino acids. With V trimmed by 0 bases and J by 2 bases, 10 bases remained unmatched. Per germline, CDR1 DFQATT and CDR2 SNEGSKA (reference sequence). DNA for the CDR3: TGCAGTGCTAGAGATTTTCAGGAGCGGGGGGGCCCCTACAATGAGCAGTTCTTC. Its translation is CSARDFQERGGPYNEQFF.

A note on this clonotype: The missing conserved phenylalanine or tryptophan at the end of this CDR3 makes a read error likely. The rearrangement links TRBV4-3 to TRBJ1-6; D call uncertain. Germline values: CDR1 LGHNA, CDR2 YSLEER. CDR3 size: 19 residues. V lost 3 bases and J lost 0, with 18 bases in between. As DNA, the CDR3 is TGCGCCAGCAGCCAGAAGTTAGGCTCGGGGAGCTCCTATAATTCACCCCTCCACCTT. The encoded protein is CASSQKLGSGSSYNSPLHL.

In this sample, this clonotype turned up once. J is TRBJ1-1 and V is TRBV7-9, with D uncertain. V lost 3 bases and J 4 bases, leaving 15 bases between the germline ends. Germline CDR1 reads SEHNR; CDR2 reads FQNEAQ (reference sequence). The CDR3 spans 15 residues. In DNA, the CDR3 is TGTGCCAGCAGCTTCGCCAGAACCCCTGGCACTGAAGCTTTCTTT. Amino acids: CASSFARTPGTEAFF.

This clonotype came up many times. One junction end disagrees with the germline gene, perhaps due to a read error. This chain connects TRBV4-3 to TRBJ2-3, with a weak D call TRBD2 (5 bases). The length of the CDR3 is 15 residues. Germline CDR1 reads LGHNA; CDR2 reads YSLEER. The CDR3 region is CASSQDPGFTDTQYF. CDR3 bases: TGTGCCAGCAGTCAAGACCCGGGGTTCACAGATACGCAGTATTTT.

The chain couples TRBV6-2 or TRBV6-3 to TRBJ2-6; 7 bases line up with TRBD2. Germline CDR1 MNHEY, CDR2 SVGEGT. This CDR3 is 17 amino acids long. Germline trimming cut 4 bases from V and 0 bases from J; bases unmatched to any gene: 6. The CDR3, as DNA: TGTGCCAGCAGTTTGCCCGGGGGGAGCTCTGGGGCCAACGTCCTGACTTTC. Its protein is CASSLPGGSSGANVLTF.

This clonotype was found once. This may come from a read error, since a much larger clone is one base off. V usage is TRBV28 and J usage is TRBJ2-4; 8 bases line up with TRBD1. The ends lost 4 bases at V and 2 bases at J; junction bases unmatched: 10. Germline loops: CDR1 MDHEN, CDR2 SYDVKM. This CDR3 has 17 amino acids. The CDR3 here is CASSSSGQDITKNIQYF. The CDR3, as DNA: TGTGCCAGCAGTTCGTCGGGACAGGATATAACCAAAAACATTCAGTACTTC.

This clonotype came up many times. The CDR3 region has the DNA TGCAGTGCTAGTACGGACAGGGGGCATTACAATGAGCAGTTCTTC. This sequence encodes CSASTDRGHYNEQFF. This chain connects TRBV20-1 to TRBJ2-1, with 11 bases that match TRBD1. Looked up from germline, CDR1 is DFQATT and CDR2 is SNEGSKA (reference sequence). Trimming at V came to 3 bases and at J to 4 bases, leaving 5 bases not matched to a gene. The CDR3 spans 15 residues.

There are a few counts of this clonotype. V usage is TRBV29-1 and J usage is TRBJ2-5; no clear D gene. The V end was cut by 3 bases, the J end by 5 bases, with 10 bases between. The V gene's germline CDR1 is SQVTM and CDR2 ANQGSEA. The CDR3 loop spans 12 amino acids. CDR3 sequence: CSVDPGTETQYF. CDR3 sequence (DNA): TGCAGCGTTGATCCGGGTACGGAGACCCAGTACTTC.

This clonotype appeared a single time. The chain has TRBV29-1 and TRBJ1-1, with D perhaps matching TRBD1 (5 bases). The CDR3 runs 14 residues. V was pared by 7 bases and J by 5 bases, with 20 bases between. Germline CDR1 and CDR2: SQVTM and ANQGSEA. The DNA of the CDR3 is TGCAGCGCCGCCCGGGGGGTGTCCGGAACTGAAGCTTTCTTT. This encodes CSAARGVSGTEAFF.

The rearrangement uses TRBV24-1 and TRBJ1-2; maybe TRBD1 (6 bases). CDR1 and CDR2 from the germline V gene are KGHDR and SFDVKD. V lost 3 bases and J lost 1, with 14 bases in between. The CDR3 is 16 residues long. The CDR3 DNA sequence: TGTGCCACCAGTGATCGCCGGGACACCAGTAACTATGGCTACACCTTC. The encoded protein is CATSDRRDTSNYGYTF.

The CDR3 reads CASSLAYRPTDTQYF. In DNA form, the CDR3 reads TGTGCCAGCAGCTTAGCTTACAGACCCACAGATACGCAGTATTTT. The chain uses TRBV7-2 and TRBJ2-3; no definite D call. V lost 0 bases and J lost 2, with 9 bases in between. The CDR3 contains 15 residues. CDR1 and CDR2 (germline): SGHTA, FQGNSA. Drawing the rest from reference TRBV7-2 and TRBJ2-3, the complete variable domain is GAGVSQSPSNKVTEKGKDVELRCDPISGHTALYWYRQSLGQGLEFLIYFQGNSAPDKSGLPSDRFSAERTGGSVSTLTIQRTQQEDSAVYLCASSLAYRPTDTQYFGPGTRLTVL.

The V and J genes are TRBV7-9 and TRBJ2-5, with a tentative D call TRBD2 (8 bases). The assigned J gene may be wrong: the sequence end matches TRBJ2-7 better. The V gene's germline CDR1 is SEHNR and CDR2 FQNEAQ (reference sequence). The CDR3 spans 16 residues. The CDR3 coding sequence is TGTGCCAGCAGCTTAGCGACGGGAGGGGGCCAGAACGAGCAGTACTTC. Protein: CASSLATGGGQNEQYF.

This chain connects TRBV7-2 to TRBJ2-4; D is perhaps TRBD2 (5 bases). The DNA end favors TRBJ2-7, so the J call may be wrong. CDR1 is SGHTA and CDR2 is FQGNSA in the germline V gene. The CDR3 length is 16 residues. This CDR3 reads CASSFSKGSAAYEQYF. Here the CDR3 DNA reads TGTGCCAGCAGCTTTAGTAAAGGGAGCGCCGCGTACGAGCAGTACTTC.

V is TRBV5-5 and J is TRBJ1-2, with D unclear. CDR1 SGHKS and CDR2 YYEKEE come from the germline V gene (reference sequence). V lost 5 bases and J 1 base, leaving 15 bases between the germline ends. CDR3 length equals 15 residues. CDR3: CASSPIERINYGYTF. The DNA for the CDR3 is TGTGCCAGCAGTCCCATAGAACGGATTAACTATGGCTACACCTTC. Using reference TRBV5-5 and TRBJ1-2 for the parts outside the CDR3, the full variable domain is DAGVTQSPTHLIKTRGQQVTLRCSPISGHKSVSWYQQVLGQGPQFIFQYYEKEERGRGNFPDRFSARQFPNYSSELNVNALLLGDSALYLCASSPIERINYGYTFGSGTRLTVV.

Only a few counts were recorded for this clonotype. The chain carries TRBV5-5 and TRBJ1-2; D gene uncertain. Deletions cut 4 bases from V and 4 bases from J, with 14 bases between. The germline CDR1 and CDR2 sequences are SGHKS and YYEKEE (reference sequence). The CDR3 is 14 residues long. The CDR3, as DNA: TGTGCCAGCAGCCTCCGGGTGGACCTCTATGGCTACACCTTC. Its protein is CASSLRVDLYGYTF.

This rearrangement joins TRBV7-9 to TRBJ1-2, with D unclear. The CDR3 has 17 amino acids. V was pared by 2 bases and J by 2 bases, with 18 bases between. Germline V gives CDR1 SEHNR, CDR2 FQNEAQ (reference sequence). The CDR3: CASSLWVGGVGNYGYTF. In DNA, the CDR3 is TGTGCCAGCAGCTTATGGGTTGGTGGAGTGGGGAACTATGGCTACACCTTC.

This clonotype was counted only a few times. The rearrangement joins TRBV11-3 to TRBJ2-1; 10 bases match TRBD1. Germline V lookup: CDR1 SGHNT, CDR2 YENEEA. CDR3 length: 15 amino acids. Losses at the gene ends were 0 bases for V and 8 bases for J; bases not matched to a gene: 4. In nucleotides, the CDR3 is TGTGCCAGCAGCTTAGAGTCGACAGGGGGCGATGAGCAGTTCTTC. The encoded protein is CASSLESTGGDEQFF. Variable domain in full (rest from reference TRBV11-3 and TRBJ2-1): EAGVVQSPRYKIIEKKQPVAFWCNPISGHNTLYWYLQNLGQGPELLIRYENEEAVDDSQLPKDRFSAERLKGVDSTLKIQPAELGDSAVYLCASSLESTGGDEQFFGPGTRLTVL.

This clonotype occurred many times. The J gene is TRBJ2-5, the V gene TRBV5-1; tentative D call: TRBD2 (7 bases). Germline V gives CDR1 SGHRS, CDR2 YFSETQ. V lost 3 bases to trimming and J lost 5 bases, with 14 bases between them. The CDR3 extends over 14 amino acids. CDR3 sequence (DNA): TGCGCCAGCAGCTCTGGGGGGGCGGAGGAGACCCAGTACTTC. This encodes CASSSGGAEETQYF.

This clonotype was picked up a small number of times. The CDR3 region has the DNA TGTGCCAGCAGCCCCGCCGGTTCTCGCGGGGGCACTAGCACAGATACGCAGTATTTT. Translated: CASSPAGSRGGTSTDTQYF. The rearrangement links TRBV4-2 to TRBJ2-3; a weak D match, TRBD2 (7 bases). Germline CDR1 and CDR2: LGHNA and YNFKEQ. The CDR3 has 19 amino acids. The V end was cut by 4 bases, the J end by 0 bases, with 23 bases between.

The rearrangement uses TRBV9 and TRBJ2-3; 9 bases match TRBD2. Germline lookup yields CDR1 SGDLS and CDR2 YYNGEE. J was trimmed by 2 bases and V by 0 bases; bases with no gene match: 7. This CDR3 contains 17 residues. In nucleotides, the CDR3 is TGTGCCAGCAGCGTAGCGAACAGCGGGGGGCACACAGATACGCAGTATTTT. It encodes CASSVANSGGHTDTQYF.